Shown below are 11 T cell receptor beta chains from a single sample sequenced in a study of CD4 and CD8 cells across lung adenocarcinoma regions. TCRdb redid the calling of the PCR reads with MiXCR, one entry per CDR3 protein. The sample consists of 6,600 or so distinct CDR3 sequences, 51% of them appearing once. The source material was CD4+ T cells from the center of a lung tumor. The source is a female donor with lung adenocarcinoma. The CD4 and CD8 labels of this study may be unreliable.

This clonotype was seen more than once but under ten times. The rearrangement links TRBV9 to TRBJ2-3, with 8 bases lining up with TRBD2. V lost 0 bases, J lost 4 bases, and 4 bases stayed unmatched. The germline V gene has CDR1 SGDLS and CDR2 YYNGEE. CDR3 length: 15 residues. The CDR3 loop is CASSVGGSGADTQYF. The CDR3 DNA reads TGTGCCAGCAGCGTAGGTGGTAGCGGGGCAGATACGCAGTATTTT.

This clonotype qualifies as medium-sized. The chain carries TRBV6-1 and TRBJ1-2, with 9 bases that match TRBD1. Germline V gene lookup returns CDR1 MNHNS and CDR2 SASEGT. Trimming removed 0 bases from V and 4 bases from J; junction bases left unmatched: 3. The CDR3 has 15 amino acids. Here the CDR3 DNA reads TGTGCCAGCAGTGAAGCGAACAGGGGGCCCTATGGCTACACCTTC. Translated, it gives CASSEANRGPYGYTF.

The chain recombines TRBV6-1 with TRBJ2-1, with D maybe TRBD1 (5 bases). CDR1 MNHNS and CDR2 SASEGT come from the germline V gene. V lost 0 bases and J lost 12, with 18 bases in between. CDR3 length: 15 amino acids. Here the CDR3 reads CASSEAGAGFNTQFF. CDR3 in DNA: TGTGCCAGCAGTGAAGCAGGCGCAGGGTTCAATACGCAGTTCTTC.

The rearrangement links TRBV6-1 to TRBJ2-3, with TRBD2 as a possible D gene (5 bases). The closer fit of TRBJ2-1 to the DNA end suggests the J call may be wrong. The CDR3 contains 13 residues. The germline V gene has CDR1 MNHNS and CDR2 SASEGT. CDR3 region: CASSQLDYDTQFF. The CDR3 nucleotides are TGTGCCAGCAGTCAGCTAGACTACGATACGCAGTTCTTC.

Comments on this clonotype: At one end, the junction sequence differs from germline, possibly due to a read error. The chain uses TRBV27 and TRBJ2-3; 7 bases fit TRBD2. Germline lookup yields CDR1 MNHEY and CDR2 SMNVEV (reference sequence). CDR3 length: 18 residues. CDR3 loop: CASSSQGLGGGFTDTQYF. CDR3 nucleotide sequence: TGTGCCAGCAGTTCCCAGGGTCTCGGGGGAGGGTTCACAGATACCCAGTATTTT.

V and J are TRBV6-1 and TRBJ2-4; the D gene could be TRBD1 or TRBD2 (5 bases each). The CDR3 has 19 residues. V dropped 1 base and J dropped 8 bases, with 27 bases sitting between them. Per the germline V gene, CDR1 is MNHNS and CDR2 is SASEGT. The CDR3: CASSEGLGPGLCSTDIQYF. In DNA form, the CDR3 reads TGTGCCAGCAGTGAAGGTCTGGGCCCGGGGCTGTGCAGCACAGACATTCAGTACTTC.

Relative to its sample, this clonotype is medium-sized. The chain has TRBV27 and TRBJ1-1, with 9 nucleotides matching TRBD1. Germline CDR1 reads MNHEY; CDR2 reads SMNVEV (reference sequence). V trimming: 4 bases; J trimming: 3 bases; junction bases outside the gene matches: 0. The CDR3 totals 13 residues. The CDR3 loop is CASSWTGDTEAFF. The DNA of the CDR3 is TGTGCCAGCAGTTGGACAGGGGACACTGAAGCTTTCTTT.

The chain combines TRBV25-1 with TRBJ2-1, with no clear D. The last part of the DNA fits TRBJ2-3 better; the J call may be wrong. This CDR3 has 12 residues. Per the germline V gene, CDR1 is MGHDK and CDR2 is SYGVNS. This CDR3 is CASSVTENTQYF. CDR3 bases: TGTGCCAGCAGTGTAACGGAGAATACGCAGTATTTT.

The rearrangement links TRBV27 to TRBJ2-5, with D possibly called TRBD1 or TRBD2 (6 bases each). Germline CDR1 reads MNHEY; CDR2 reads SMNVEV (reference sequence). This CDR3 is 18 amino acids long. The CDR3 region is CAGICEVLGGRDQDTQYF. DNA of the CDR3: TGTGCGGGCATTTGCGAGGTTCTCGGGGGCCGGGACCAAGATACGCAGTACTTC.

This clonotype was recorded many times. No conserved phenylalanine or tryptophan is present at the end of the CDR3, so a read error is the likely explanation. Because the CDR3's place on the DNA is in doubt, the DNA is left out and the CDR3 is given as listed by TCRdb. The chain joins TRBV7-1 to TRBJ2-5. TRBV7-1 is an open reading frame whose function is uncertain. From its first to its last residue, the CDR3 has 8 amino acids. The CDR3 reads CAQQLIES.

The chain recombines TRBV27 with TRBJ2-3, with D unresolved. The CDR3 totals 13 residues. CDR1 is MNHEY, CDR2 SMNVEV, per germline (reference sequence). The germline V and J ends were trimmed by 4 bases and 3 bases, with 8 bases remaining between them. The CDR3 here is CASSSDRTDTQYF. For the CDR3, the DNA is TGTGCCAGCAGTTCAGACCGAACAGATACGCAGTATTTT.